This T cell receptor (beta chain) emerged from a study of PD-1 blockade in classical Hodgkin lymphoma. The CDR3 length is 15 residues. V was trimmed by 3 bases and J by 2 bases, leaving 11 bases between them. Germline V gene sequence: CDR1 MNHEY, CDR2 SVGAGI. The repertoire was sequenced with immunoSEQ multiplex PCR; TCRdb's copy has only in-frame clones and lacks some. The repertoire consists of around 25,000 clones, with over 70% occurring once and the leading ten covering roughly 6.7%. No patient escaped relapse after autologous stem cell transplantation, and brentuximab vedotin exposure varied. The genes are TRBV6-5 and TRBJ2-1; perhaps TRBD2 as D (7 bases). The clonotype originates from a human donor with classical Hodgkin lymphoma. The sample consisted of peripheral blood mononuclear cells (PBMCs), taken at baseline. CDR3 sequence (DNA): TGTGCCAGCAGTTATGGGGGGGGGCCCTACAATGAGCAGTTCTTC. Translation: CASSYGGGPYNEQFF.